These 10 T cell receptor beta chains share one sample of origin, sequenced in a study of T-cell reconstitution after alpha-beta-depleted transplantation in children. Preparation of the TCRbeta library used unique molecular identifiers. In TCRdb, the PCR reads were re-called with MiXCR into one record per CDR3 protein. This table has under 350,000 distinct CDR3 sequences, almost 10% appearing once. The sequencing used PBMCs from the stem cell graft donor, collected from the stem cell graft. The receptors shown here come from a human donor who donated a stem cell graft to a child with SCID.

The chain has TRBV5-1 and TRBJ2-1; perhaps TRBD2 as D (5 bases). The ends were cut back, 0 bases at V and 8 bases at J, with 12 bases in the middle. The CDR3 is 14 amino acids. The germline CDR1 and CDR2 sequences are SGHRS and YFSETQ. CDR3 sequence: CASSLAARRDEQFF. The CDR3 coding sequence is TGCGCCAGCAGCTTGGCGGCCCGGCGGGATGAGCAGTTCTTC. The full variable domain, its missing parts supplied by reference TRBV5-1 and TRBJ2-1, is KAGVTQTPRYLIKTRGQQVTLSCSPISGHRSVSWYQQTPGQGLQFLFEYFSETQRNKGNFPGRFSGRQFSNSRSEMNVSTLELGDSALYLCASSLAARRDEQFFGPGTRLTVL.

The chain couples TRBV2 to TRBJ2-3, with 8 bases matching TRBD1. Germline CDR1 reads SNHLY; CDR2 reads FYNNEI. V lost 2 bases, J lost 6 bases, and 10 bases stayed unmatched. The CDR3 extends over 16 amino acids. The CDR3, as DNA: TGTGCCAGCAGTGAACCCCGGGACAGGCGTCGGGATACGCAGTATTTT. Its translation: CASSEPRDRRRDTQYF.

This clonotype came up many times. The CDR3 loop is CASSFQGPGDEQFF. As DNA, the CDR3 is TGTGCCAGCAGTTTCCAGGGGCCCGGCGATGAGCAGTTCTTC. This chain links TRBV12-3 or TRBV12-4 with TRBJ2-1; possibly TRBD1 for D (6 bases). The V gene lost 3 bases and the J gene lost 8 bases, with 14 bases spanning the gap. The CDR3 is 14 amino acids.

The rearrangement uses TRBV20-1 and TRBJ2-3; 8 bases are shared with TRBD1. Germline V lookup: CDR1 DFQATT, CDR2 SNEGSKA (reference sequence). The CDR3 loop spans 16 amino acids. J lost 5 bases, V lost 0 bases, and 10 bases had no gene match. Here the CDR3 DNA reads TGCAGTGCTAGAGATTACTCCAGGGGGCTTAAAGATACGCAGTATTTT. Residues: CSARDYSRGLKDTQYF.

This clonotype showed up just a few times. The chain is built from TRBV29-1 and TRBJ1-3; D perhaps matches TRBD1 (6 bases). CDR3 length: 16 amino acids. Germline CDR1 and CDR2: SQVTM and ANQGSEA. The germline V and J ends were trimmed by 3 bases and 0 bases, with 15 bases remaining between them. The CDR3 DNA is TGCAGCGTTGAGGGTGCAGGGGTTCCCTCTGGAAACACCATATATTTT. It is translated as CSVEGAGVPSGNTIYF.

The genes are TRBV6-5 and TRBJ2-4; no clear D. The CDR3 is made up of 14 amino acids. Germline values: CDR1 MNHEY, CDR2 SVGAGI. Trimming stripped 0 bases from V and 0 bases from J, with 3 bases between. CDR3 sequence (DNA): TGTGCCAGCAGTTACTCGCTAGCCAAAAACATTCAGTACTTC. This encodes CASSYSLAKNIQYF.

This chain joins TRBV20-1 and TRBJ2-7; the D gene could be TRBD1 or TRBD2 (5 bases each). This CDR3 is built from 14 residues. V lost 0 bases and J 6 bases, leaving 15 bases between the germline ends. Looked up from germline, CDR1 is DFQATT and CDR2 is SNEGSKA (reference sequence). The CDR3 sequence: CSARDLGVGSEQYF. CDR3 nucleotide sequence: TGCAGTGCTAGAGATTTGGGGGTAGGTTCCGAGCAGTACTTC.

Many counts were recorded for this clonotype. The chain employs TRBV10-2 and TRBJ1-1; possible D gene TRBD1, 5 bases. The CDR3 has 12 amino acids. CDR1 and CDR2 (germline): WSHSY, SAAADI. The V end was cut by 2 bases, the J end by 8 bases, with 9 bases between. CDR3 nucleotides: TGCGCCAGCAGTGAGAACAGGAGAGAAGCTTTCTTT. Translating gives CASSENRREAFF.

This clonotype was counted a few times. The CDR3 is CAIGPGTGNEQYF. The CDR3 bases are TGTGCCATCGGCCCCGGGACAGGGAACGAGCAGTACTTC. This chain links TRBV10-3 with TRBJ2-7; TRBD1 matches at 9 bases. V lost 8 bases, J lost 5 bases, and 7 bases stayed unmatched. This CDR3 comprises 13 residues. Germline assignment: CDR1 ENHRY and CDR2 SYGVKD.

This clonotype occurred a few times. The chain combines TRBV4-2 with TRBJ2-1; D may match TRBD1 or TRBD2 (6 bases each). This CDR3 spans 15 amino acids. V lost 6 bases, J lost 12 bases, and 24 bases lay in between. The germline CDR1 and CDR2 sequences are LGHNA and YNFKEQ. The CDR3 DNA reads TGTGCCAGCAGGGCCCCCGGGACCGGAGAGGGGGGGCAGTTCTTC. Translation gives CASRAPGTGEGGQFF.